Listed below are T cell receptor beta chains from one sample, sequenced in a study of blood T cell repertoires in COVID-19. Assay: immunoSEQ multiplex PCR; the TCRdb copy retains only in-frame clones and omits some. The data hold roughly 110,000 clones, with over 80% observed a single time. Sequencing was done on a sample of peripheral blood. Source of these receptors: a woman in her sixties or seventies with acute or convalescent COVID-19. CDR3s include the opening cysteine and the closing phenylalanine or tryptophan. A D gene is named only where the DNA matches it firmly. Clone size appears in some rows only: once, few, many, or a class for an expanded clone.

J	D	size	V	DNA	CDR3
TRBJ1-6	-	-	TRBV14	TGTGCCAGCAGCCAAGTCAGGGGTGGAACCCTCCACTTT	CASSQVRGGTLHF
TRBJ2-1	TRBD2	-	TRBV7-6	TGTGCCAGCAGCCTAAGGACTAGCGGGAGTAACTACAATGAGCAGTTCTTC	CASSLRTSGSNYNEQFF
TRBJ2-1	TRBD2	-	TRBV9	TGTGCCAGCAGCGTAGGACTAGCGGGAGTCTTGGACAATGAGCAGTTCTTC	CASSVGLAGVLDNEQFF
TRBJ1-1	-	few	TRBV9	TGTGCCAGCAGCGCCGCAGGGTGGAACACTGAAGCTTTCTTT	CASSAAGWNTEAFF
TRBJ2-5	TRBD2	-	TRBV28	TGTGCCAGCAGCCCCGGGACTAGCGAAAAGGCCCAGTACTTC	CASSPGTSEKAQYF
TRBJ2-7	TRBD2	-	TRBV5-6	TGTGCCAGTGCGGGGGGCTCTCTCCACGAGCAGTACTTC	CASAGGSLHEQYF
TRBJ2-1	-	-	TRBV5-4	TGTGCCAGCAGCTCAATCAGCGTCAAAGAGCAGTTCTTC	CASSSISVKEQFF
TRBJ2-3	TRBD2	-	TRBV5-5	TGTGCCAGCAGCTTGATCCCGGGGGGAGCCACAGATACGCAGTATTTT	CASSLIPGGATDTQYF
TRBJ2-7	-	-	TRBV12-3/TRBV12-4	TGTGCCAGCAGTTCACGGACAGCCTACGAGCAGTACTTC	CASSSRTAYEQYF
TRBJ1-5	-	-	TRBV19	TGTGCCAGTAGTATTCTACGGGGTCAGCCCCAGCATTTT	CASSILRGQPQHF
TRBJ1-2	TRBD1	-	TRBV9	TGTGCCAGCAGCGTTTCGGGACAGGGGTTTGAAGGCTACACCTTC	CASSVSGQGFEGYTF
TRBJ1-2	-	-	TRBV21-1	TGTGCCGGGGGCTCAGAGGGAGACTATGGCTACACCTTC	CAGGSEGDYGYTF
TRBJ1-2	TRBD1	-	TRBV6-5	TGTGCCAGCAGGAAGACAGGGGGTAACTATGGCTACACCTTC	CASRKTGGNYGYTF
TRBJ2-1	-	-	TRBV5-1	TGCGCCAGCAGCCCGGGACTTTACAATGAGCAGTTCTTC	CASSPGLYNEQFF
TRBJ1-2	-	-	TRBV6-5	TGTGCCAGCAACCCTGGACACGAACTCTATGGCTACACCTTC	CASNPGHELYGYTF
TRBJ2-3	TRBD2	once	TRBV5-1	TGCGCCAGCAGCCTGCGGACTAGCGAGAGCACAGATACGCAGTATTTT	CASSLRTSESTDTQYF
TRBJ1-5	-	few	TRBV6-7	TGTGCCAGCAGTTACTCGTTGACTCATAGGGTAGGGGATTCCAATCAGCCCCAGCATTTT	CASSYSLTHRVGDSNQPQHF
TRBJ1-1	TRBD1	-	TRBV12-3/TRBV12-4	TGTGCCAGCAGCCCGACAGGGTACACTGAAGCTTTCTTT	CASSPTGYTEAFF
TRBJ2-2	TRBD1	-	TRBV7-6	TGTGCCAGCAGTAGGATGGGACAGGGGACCGGGGAGCTGTTTTTT	CASSRMGQGTGELFF
TRBJ2-1	TRBD2	once	TRBV5-1	TGCGCCAGCAGCCCTCTAGGGAGGGCCGGGTATGAGCAGTTCTTC	CASSPLGRAGYEQFF